This T cell receptor beta chain comes out of a study of cytomegalovirus exposure and HLA in healthy donors. PCR involved 60 Vbeta and 13 Jbeta primers. The assay was immunoSEQ multiplex PCR, and TCRdb's table has in-frame clones only and misses some. The table lists fewer than 200,000 clones, around 80% of them singletons. From germline, CDR1 is SGHRS and CDR2 YFSETQ. The CDR3 consists of 15 residues. The J segment lost 6 bases and the V segment lost 3 bases, leaving 6 bases of the junction unmatched. The sequence was collected from a man aged 40-50 years in good health and CMV-seropositive. J is TRBJ2-1 and V is TRBV5-1, with 10 positions matching TRBD2. The sequencing input was PBMCs. The CDR3 sequence: CASSSASGRLNEQFF. CDR3 sequence (DNA): TGCGCCAGCAGCTCCGCTAGCGGGAGACTCAATGAGCAGTTCTTC.